The clone carrying this TCR beta chain was detected a few times. The target antigen is unknown. The sample comes from a study of T cells in Graves' hyperthyroidism and ophthalmopathy. The study, taken as a whole, reports: In blood, most of the thyroid clonotypes expanded above 0.001 were also present. Ophthalmopathy was told apart from stable hyperthyroidism by a 13 V-J model.

RNA transcripts were the template for amplifying TCR beta CDR3 regions. TCR CDR3 regions were first amplified by RT-PCR with HTBI primers. TCRdb ran MiXCR on the multiplex PCR reads and lists one entry per CDR3 protein. The repertoire holds 350,000 to 400,000 distinct CDR3 sequences, with 15% as singletons. The CDR3 sequence is 13 residues long. V was pared by 0 bases and J by 3 bases, with 5 bases between. Germline V gene lookup returns CDR1 DFQATT and CDR2 SNEGSKA (reference sequence). The sequence derives from a young woman with Graves' hyperthyroidism. The source material was blood. The V call is TRBV20-1, the J call TRBJ2-2, with D tentatively TRBD2 (5 bases). The CDR3 spells CSAREGDTGELFF. The DNA of the CDR3 is TGCAGTGCTAGAGAGGGAGACACCGGGGAGCTGTTTTTT.